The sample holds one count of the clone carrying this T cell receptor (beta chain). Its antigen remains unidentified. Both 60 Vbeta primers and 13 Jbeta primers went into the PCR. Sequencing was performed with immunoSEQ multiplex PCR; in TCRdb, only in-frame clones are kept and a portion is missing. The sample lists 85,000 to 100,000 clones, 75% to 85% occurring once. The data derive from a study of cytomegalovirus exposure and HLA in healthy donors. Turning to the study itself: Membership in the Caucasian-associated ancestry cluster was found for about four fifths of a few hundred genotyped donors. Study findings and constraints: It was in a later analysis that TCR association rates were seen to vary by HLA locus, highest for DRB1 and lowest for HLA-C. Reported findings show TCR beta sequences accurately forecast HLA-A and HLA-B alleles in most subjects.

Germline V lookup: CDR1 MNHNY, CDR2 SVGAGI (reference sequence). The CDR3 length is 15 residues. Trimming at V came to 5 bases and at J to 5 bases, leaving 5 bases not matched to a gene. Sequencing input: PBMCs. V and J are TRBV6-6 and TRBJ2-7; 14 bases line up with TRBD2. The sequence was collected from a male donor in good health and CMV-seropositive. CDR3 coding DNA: TGTGCCAGCAGTAGGACTAGCGGGGGGCCGCACGAGCAGTACTTC. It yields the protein CASSRTSGGPHEQYF.